The 10 T cell receptor beta chains below were found in one sample sequenced in a study of CD8+ T cells in alopecia areata. TCR sequencing used cDNA made by reverse transcription of extracted RNA. Produced via immunoSEQ multiplex PCR; TCRdb's table is partial and in-frame only. The profile covers 200,000 to 250,000 clones, with around 65% appearing a single time and more than 3.5% taken by the ten largest. Stated treatment: oral pan-JAK inhibitor, 5-10 mg twice daily. The specimen was CD4+ T cells sorted from blood, collected at week 4, from a patient treated with tofacitinib. These receptors came from a human donor with alopecia areata.

This clone has only a few counts. J is TRBJ2-1 and V is TRBV5-6, with 9 bases fitting TRBD2. V lost 0 bases and J lost 16; bases outside the gene matches: 8. CDR1 is SGHDT, CDR2 YYEEEE, per germline. The CDR3 is made up of 13 amino acids. The CDR3 protein is CASSLAGAGGPFF. The CDR3 bases are TGTGCCAGCAGCTTGGCCGGAGCGGGGGGACCCTTCTTC. The entire variable domain, with the rest obtained from reference TRBV5-6 and TRBJ2-1, is as follows: DAGVTQSPTHLIKTRGQQVTLRCSPKSGHDTVSWYQQALGQGPQFIFQYYEEEERQRGNFPDRFSGHQFPNYSSELNVNALLLGDSALYLCASSLAGAGGPFFGPGTRLTVL.

J is TRBJ2-2 and V is TRBV18; D gene unclear. The CDR3 spans 16 residues. Between the trimmed V and J ends, which lost 2 bases and 3 bases, there was a span of 13 bases. Germline V gene sequence: CDR1 KGHSH, CDR2 LQKENI. For the CDR3, the DNA is TGTGCCAGCTCACCAAGTCTTATCCCGGACACCGGGGAGCTGTTTTTT. This encodes CASSPSLIPDTGELFF.

The table lists this clone with a few counts. The chain combines TRBV9 with TRBJ2-2; a weak D match, TRBD1 (7 bases). Looked up from germline, CDR1 is SGDLS and CDR2 is YYNGEE. Between the trimmed V and J ends, which lost 0 bases and 9 bases, there was a span of 12 bases. CDR3 length: 14 residues. The CDR3 is CASSVAEGARELFF. The CDR3 DNA is TGTGCCAGCAGCGTAGCGGAGGGGGCCCGGGAGCTGTTTTTT.

The chain employs TRBV4-3 and TRBJ1-1; D uncertain. The CDR3 totals 15 residues. Trimming took 0 bases from V and 0 from J, leaving 8 bases between them. The germline CDR1 and CDR2 sequences are LGHNA and YSLEER. In nucleotides, the CDR3 is TGCGCCAGCAGCCAAGATCTCCTAATGAACACTGAAGCTTTCTTT. This codes for CASSQDLLMNTEAFF.

The chain combines TRBV15 with TRBJ1-6; D unclear. Per the germline V gene, CDR1 is LNHNV and CDR2 is YYDKDF (reference sequence). The CDR3 loop spans 13 amino acids. The V and J ends lost 0 bases and 9 bases respectively, with 6 bases between them. CDR3 loop: CATSREMGSPLHF. As DNA, the CDR3 is TGTGCCACCAGCAGAGAGATGGGTTCACCCCTCCACTTT.

The rearrangement links TRBV4-2 to TRBJ1-1; possible D gene TRBD1, 6 bases. V lost 0 bases, J lost 11 bases, and 13 bases lay in between. This CDR3 has 13 residues. The V gene's germline CDR1 is LGHNA and CDR2 YNFKEQ. For the CDR3, the DNA is TGTGCCAGCAGCCAAGAAGGAGGCAGGGGTGCTTTCTTT. Translation gives CASSQEGGRGAFF.

The rearrangement uses TRBV18 and TRBJ1-2; no clear D. The germline V gene encodes CDR1 KGHSH and CDR2 LQKENI. CDR3 length: 18 amino acids. Between the trimmed V and J ends, which lost 3 bases and 5 bases, there was a span of 25 bases. DNA for the CDR3: TGTGCCAGCTCACCGCGCACGGGGTTGGCGGGGAATTCTTATGGCTACACCTTC. It specifies CASSPRTGLAGNSYGYTF.

The chain joins TRBV6-5 to TRBJ1-1; TRBD1 matches at 11 bases. CDR3 length equals 15 residues. Per germline, CDR1 MNHEY and CDR2 SVGAGI. J lost 5 bases, V lost 2 bases, and 4 bases had no gene match. CDR3 nucleotides: TGTGCCAGCAGTTACGTTGGGACAGGGGGTACTGAAGCTTTCTTT. The encoded protein is CASSYVGTGGTEAFF.

Regarding this clone: One end of the junction is discordant with germline, which a read error may explain. The chain joins TRBV4-1 to TRBJ2-1; 8 nucleotides line up with TRBD1. The CDR3 extends over 14 amino acids. Germline lookup yields CDR1 MGHRA and CDR2 YSYEKL. CDR3 region: CASSQHRGSPTSLF. Here the CDR3 DNA reads TGCGCCAGCAGCCAACACAGGGGGTCCCCTACAAGTCTCTTC.

This clone was seen more than once but under ten times. This sequence joins TRBV4-2 and TRBJ2-7; weak D call: TRBD1 (5 bases). CDR1 and CDR2 from the germline V gene are LGHNA and YNFKEQ. The CDR3 is 14 amino acids. V shed 0 bases and J shed 5 bases, with 11 bases lying between them. In DNA form, the CDR3 reads TGTGCCAGCAGCCAAGATAGGGGTTCAGACGAGCAGTACTTC. Protein: CASSQDRGSDEQYF.